The sequence of this TCR beta chain was determined in a study of OX40 agonist ivuxolimab in advanced cancers. Study-wide results and limits: Normalized T-cell clonal expansion was also low in some nonresponders.

This clone was seen a handful of times. The antigen remains undetermined. Profiling relied on immunoSEQ multiplex PCR, and the TCRdb table lists in-frame clones only, not all of them. The table records 65,000 to 75,000 clones, roughly 88% of them present only once. The receptor was isolated from an adult with an advanced solid tumor such as melanoma, head and neck, liver or kidney cancer. Sample: CD4+ or CD8+ T cells sorted from blood, taken in a trial of the OX40 agonist ivuxolimab.

For the CDR3, the DNA is TGTGCCAGTAGTTCCCCCCGGGACGGACGCTACGAGCAGTACTTC. It codes for CASSSPRDGRYEQYF. The chain is built from TRBV19 and TRBJ2-7; possibly TRBD1 or TRBD2 for D (5 bases each). The V end lost 5 bases, the J end lost 3 bases, and 17 bases lay between the germline ends. CDR1 and CDR2 (germline): LNHDA, SQIVND (reference sequence). The CDR3 extends over 15 amino acids.